A single sample is the source of the 2 T cell receptor beta chains below, sequenced in a study of T cell repertoires in aging, cancer and after chemotherapy. Amplification of TCR beta used genomic DNA extracted from peripheral blood. Rearranged V-D-J TRB sequences were amplified with a mixed TRB-A/B primer pool. One entry per CDR3 protein, called by TCRdb with MiXCR from the multiplex PCR reads. The table includes around 9,600 distinct CDR3 sequences, about two fifths detected once. The sequencing sample was made of blood. Every receptor here comes from a human donor in good health.

The J gene is TRBJ2-7, the V gene TRBV5-6; TRBD2 aligns across 9 bases. The ends lost 3 bases at V and 3 bases at J; junction bases unmatched: 4. Germline CDR1 and CDR2: SGHDT and YYEEEE. The CDR3 contains 14 residues. Here the CDR3 DNA reads TGTGCCAGCAGCTGGGCGGGAGGGGACTACGAGCAGTACTTC. Protein product: CASSWAGGDYEQYF. The full variable domain, in which reference TRBV5-6 and TRBJ2-7 provide the parts outside the CDR3, is DAGVTQSPTHLIKTRGQQVTLRCSPKSGHDTVSWYQQALGQGPQFIFQYYEEEERQRGNFPDRFSGHQFPNYSSELNVNALLLGDSALYLCASSWAGGDYEQYFGPGTRLTVT.

The chain joins TRBV15 to TRBJ1-6; no definite D call. Deletions cut 1 base from V and 7 bases from J, with 8 bases between. This CDR3 has 14 residues. CDR1 LNHNV and CDR2 YYDKDF come from the germline V gene (reference sequence). This CDR3 is CATSRASFNSPLHF. CDR3 nucleotide sequence: TGTGCCACCAGCAGAGCCAGTTTCAATTCACCCCTCCACTTT.